Given below is one TCR beta chain in context. Its cognate antigen is unknown. The data stem from a study of cytomegalovirus exposure and HLA in healthy donors. General study results and limits: Researchers reported that three CMV-associated chains were confirmed in vitro as CMV antigen-specific. Later, TCR association rates were found to vary by HLA locus, highest for DRB1 and lowest for HLA-C.

This PCR relied on a set of 60 Vbeta primers and 13 Jbeta primers. Produced via immunoSEQ multiplex PCR; TCRdb's table is partial and in-frame only. This sample yields 220,000 or so clones, of which approximately 70% are seen a single time; under 2% belongs to the top ten. This receptor was obtained from a woman younger than 45 in good health and CMV-seronegative. The sample was PBMCs.

The CDR3 reads CASTTIFREFSKNIQYF. For the CDR3, the DNA is TGTGCCAGCACTACCATTTTCAGGGAATTTTCCAAAAACATTCAGTACTTC. The chain carries TRBV2 and TRBJ2-4; TRBD1 is a possible D gene (5 bases). V dropped 7 bases and J dropped 2 bases, with 21 bases sitting between them. CDR1 is SNHLY, CDR2 FYNNEI, per germline. This CDR3 comprises 17 residues.